These 13 T cell receptor beta chains came from one sample sequenced in a study of blood T cell repertoires in COVID-19. The table came from immunoSEQ multiplex PCR; TCRdb's copy has only in-frame clones and leaves some out. The sample records 150,000 to 200,000 clones, roughly 80% being singletons. The sample was peripheral blood. The receptor set was obtained from a man between 60 and 75 years old with acute or convalescent COVID-19.

In this sample, this clone turned up once. V and J are TRBV9 and TRBJ1-1, with D perhaps TRBD1 (5 bases). In germline, CDR1 is SGDLS, CDR2 YYNGEE. The CDR3 is made up of 14 amino acids. Trimming pared 0 bases from V and 1 base from J, leaving 7 bases between. The DNA for the CDR3 is TGTGCCAGCAGCGTAGGACAGACGAACACTGAAGCTTTCTTT. It specifies CASSVGQTNTEAFF.

This clone was seen only once. The V call is TRBV3-1 (or the pseudogene TRBV3-2), the J call TRBJ2-5; D gene unclear. Deletions cut 3 bases from V and 5 bases from J, with 10 bases between. Germline V gives CDR1 LGHDT, CDR2 YNNKEL (reference sequence). The CDR3 contains 13 residues. The CDR3 region has the DNA TGTGCCAGCAGCCATAGTCGGTGGGAGACCCAGTACTTC. Protein product: CASSHSRWETQYF.

V is TRBV15 and J is TRBJ1-3; no clear D gene. Trimming left V 0 bases short and J 7 bases short, with 19 bases between. The germline V gene encodes CDR1 LNHNV and CDR2 YYDKDF (reference sequence). This CDR3 has 17 amino acids. The CDR3 bases are TGTGCCACCAGCAGAGATTATGGGGAGGGCAGGCGGAACACCATATATTTT. Translation: CATSRDYGEGRRNTIYF.

V and J are TRBV7-8 and TRBJ2-6; possible D gene TRBD1, 6 bases. Trimming removed 1 base from V and 2 bases from J, with 12 bases in between. CDR1 and CDR2 (germline): SGHVS, FQNEAQ. This CDR3 contains 17 residues. The CDR3 region is CASSLVQGSPGANVLTF. DNA of the CDR3: TGTGCCAGCAGCTTAGTACAGGGAAGTCCTGGGGCCAACGTCCTGACTTTC. Combining the CDR3 with reference TRBV7-8 and TRBJ2-6 gives the whole variable domain GAGVSQSPRYKVAKRGQDVALRCDPISGHVSLFWYQQALGQGPEFLTYFQNEAQLDKSGLPSDRFFAERPEGSVSTLKIQRTQQEDSAVYLCASSLVQGSPGANVLTFGAGSRLTVL.

This clone was detected many times. V gene TRBV11-2 combines with J gene TRBJ2-1; possibly TRBD1 for D (6 bases). CDR3 size: 15 residues. The germline V gene has CDR1 SGHAT and CDR2 FQNNGV. Trimming shortened V by 0 bases and J by 8 bases, and 14 bases separated the two germline ends. CDR3 sequence (DNA): TGTGCCAGCAGCTTAGATGGCAGGGGTTCCCATGAGCAGTTCTTC. It codes for CASSLDGRGSHEQFF.

The chain joins TRBV6-2 or TRBV6-3 to TRBJ1-5; 7 bases are shared with TRBD1. The CDR3 consists of 16 residues. V dropped 2 bases and J dropped 4; count of bases not matched to a gene: 8. Germline CDR1 is MNHEY and CDR2 is SVGEGT. CDR3: CASSYQGVGWNQPQHF. CDR3 in DNA: TGTGCCAGCAGTTACCAGGGGGTCGGCTGGAATCAGCCCCAGCATTTT.

CDR3 DNA sequence: TGTGCCAGCAGCTTTTACGAGACTTCATACAATGAGCAGTTCTTC. This encodes CASSFYETSYNEQFF. The chain is built from TRBV11-1 and TRBJ2-1; unclear D gene. The germline gives CDR1 SGHAT, CDR2 FQDESV (reference sequence). V lost 3 bases and J lost 4, with 13 bases in between. There are 15 residues in the CDR3.

This clone has more than one count but fewer than ten. The V and J genes are TRBV18 and TRBJ1-5, with 8 bases aligning to TRBD1. Germline loops: CDR1 KGHSH, CDR2 LQKENI. CDR3 size: 15 residues. With 4 bases clipped from V and 5 bases from J, the junction kept 7 bases outside the gene matches. For the CDR3, the DNA is TGTGCCAGCTCACTCAGGGGGCAGAGGGATCAGCCCCAGCATTTT. It specifies CASSLRGQRDQPQHF.

CDR3 coding DNA: TGTGCCAGCAGCCCTGGCGGGGGGTCCCGGAATGAGCAGTTCTTC. Its translation is CASSPGGGSRNEQFF. The chain has TRBV28 and TRBJ2-1, with 8 bases lining up with TRBD2. The CDR3 is made up of 15 amino acids. Per germline, CDR1 MDHEN and CDR2 SYDVKM. The V segment lost 6 bases and the J segment 7 bases; nucleotides outside the gene matches: 11.

The chain has TRBV24-1 and TRBJ1-1; 10 nucleotides match TRBD1. In germline, CDR1 is KGHDR, CDR2 SFDVKD. CDR3 size: 17 residues. The trim removed 2 bases at V and 1 base at J, leaving 6 bases unmatched. The CDR3 DNA sequence: TGTGCCACCAGTGATTCAGACAGGGGGCCCGGGAACACTGAAGCTTTCTTT. The encoded protein is CATSDSDRGPGNTEAFF.

This clone was picked up a small number of times. The rearrangement joins TRBV9 to TRBJ2-2, with 10 bases fitting TRBD2. The CDR3 length is 15 residues. Germline-derived CDR1 and CDR2 are SGDLS and YYNGEE. The V gene end was trimmed by 2 bases and the J gene end by 3 bases; junction bases not matched to a gene: 1. The CDR3 reads CASSVGTSDTGELFF. As DNA, the CDR3 is TGTGCCAGCAGCGTCGGGACTAGCGACACCGGGGAGCTGTTTTTT.

The chain has TRBV29-1 and TRBJ1-3, with TRBD1 matching over 8 bases. The CDR3 length is 13 residues. After removal of 0 bases from V and 15 bases from J, the junction contained 10 bases not matched to a gene. Germline V lookup: CDR1 SQVTM, CDR2 ANQGSEA. The CDR3, as DNA: TGCAGCGTTGAAGATTGGTGGGGACAGGTGGCATATTTT. Translating gives CSVEDWWGQVAYF.

This clone occurred a few times. The chain links TRBV5-4 to TRBJ1-2, with TRBD1 matching 7 bases. The CDR3 runs 14 residues. Germline trimming cut 4 bases from V and 3 bases from J; bases unmatched to any gene: 6. Per germline, CDR1 SGHNT and CDR2 YYREEE (reference sequence). Here the CDR3 reads CASSPTGIDYGYTF. The CDR3, as DNA: TGTGCCAGCAGCCCGACAGGGATCGACTATGGCTACACCTTC.